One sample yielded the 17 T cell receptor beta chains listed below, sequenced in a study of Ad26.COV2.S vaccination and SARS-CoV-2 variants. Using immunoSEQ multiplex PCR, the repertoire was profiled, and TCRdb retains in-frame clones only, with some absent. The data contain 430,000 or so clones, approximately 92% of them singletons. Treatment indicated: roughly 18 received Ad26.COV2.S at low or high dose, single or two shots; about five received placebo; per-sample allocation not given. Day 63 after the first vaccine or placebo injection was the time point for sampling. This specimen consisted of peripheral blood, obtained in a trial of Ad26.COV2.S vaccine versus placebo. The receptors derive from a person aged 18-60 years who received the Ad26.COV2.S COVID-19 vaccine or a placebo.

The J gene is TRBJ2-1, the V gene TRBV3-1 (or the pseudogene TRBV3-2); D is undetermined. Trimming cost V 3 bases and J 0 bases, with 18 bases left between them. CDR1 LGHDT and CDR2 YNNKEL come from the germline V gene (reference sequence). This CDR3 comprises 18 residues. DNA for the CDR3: TGTGCCAGCAGCCACCTTCTGGCAGGTAAAGGCTCCTACAATGAGCAGTTCTTC. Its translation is CASSHLLAGKGSYNEQFF.

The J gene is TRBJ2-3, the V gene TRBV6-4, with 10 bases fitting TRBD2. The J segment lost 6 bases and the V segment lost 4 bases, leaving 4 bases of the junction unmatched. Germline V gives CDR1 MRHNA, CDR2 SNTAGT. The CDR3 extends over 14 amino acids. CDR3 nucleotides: TGTGCCAGCAGTGTGGAAGCGGGGGGGGATACGCAGTATTTT. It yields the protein CASSVEAGGDTQYF.

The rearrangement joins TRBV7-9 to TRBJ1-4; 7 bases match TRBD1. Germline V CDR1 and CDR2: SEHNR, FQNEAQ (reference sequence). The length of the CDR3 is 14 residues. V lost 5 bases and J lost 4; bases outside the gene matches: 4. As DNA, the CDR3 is TGTGCCAGCAGCGAGGGGGCTGGTAATGAAAAACTGTTTTTT. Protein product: CASSEGAGNEKLFF. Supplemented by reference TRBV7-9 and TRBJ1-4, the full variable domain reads DTGVSQNPRHKITKRGQNVTFRCDPISEHNRLYWYRQTLGQGPEFLTYFQNEAQLEKSRLLSDRFSAERPKGSFSTLEIQRTEQGDSAMYLCASSEGAGNEKLFFGSGTQLSVL.

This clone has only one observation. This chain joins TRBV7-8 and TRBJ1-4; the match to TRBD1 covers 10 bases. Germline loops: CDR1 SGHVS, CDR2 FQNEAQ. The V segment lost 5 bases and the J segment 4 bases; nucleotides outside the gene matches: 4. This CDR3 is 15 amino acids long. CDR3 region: CASSPRDRGNEKLFF. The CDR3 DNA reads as TGTGCCAGCAGCCCCCGGGACAGGGGTAATGAAAAACTGTTTTTT.

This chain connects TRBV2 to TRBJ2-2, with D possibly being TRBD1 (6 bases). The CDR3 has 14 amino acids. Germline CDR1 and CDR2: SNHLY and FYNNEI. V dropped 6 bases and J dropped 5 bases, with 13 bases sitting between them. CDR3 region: CASRTGYSTGELFF. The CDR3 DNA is TGTGCCAGCAGAACAGGGTATAGTACCGGGGAGCTGTTTTTT.

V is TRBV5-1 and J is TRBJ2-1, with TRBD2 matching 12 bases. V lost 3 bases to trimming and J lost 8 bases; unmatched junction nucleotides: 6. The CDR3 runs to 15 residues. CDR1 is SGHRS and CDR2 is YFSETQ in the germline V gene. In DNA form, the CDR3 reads TGCGCCAGCAGCTCCCACCTAGCGGGAGGGGATGAGCAGTTCTTC. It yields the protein CASSSHLAGGDEQFF.

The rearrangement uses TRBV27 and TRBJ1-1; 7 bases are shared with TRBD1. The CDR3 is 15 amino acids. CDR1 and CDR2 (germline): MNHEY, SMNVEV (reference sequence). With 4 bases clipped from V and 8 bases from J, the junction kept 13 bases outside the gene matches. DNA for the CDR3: TGTGCCAGCAGTTCTAGACAGGGAAGAGGTATGGAAGCTTTCTTT. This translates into CASSSRQGRGMEAFF.

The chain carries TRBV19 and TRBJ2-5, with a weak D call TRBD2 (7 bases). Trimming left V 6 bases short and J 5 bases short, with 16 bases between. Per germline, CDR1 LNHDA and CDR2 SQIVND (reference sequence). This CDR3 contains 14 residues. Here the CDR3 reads CASRSAGAGETQYF. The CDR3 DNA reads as TGTGCCAGTAGGAGCGCGGGGGCCGGGGAGACCCAGTACTTC.

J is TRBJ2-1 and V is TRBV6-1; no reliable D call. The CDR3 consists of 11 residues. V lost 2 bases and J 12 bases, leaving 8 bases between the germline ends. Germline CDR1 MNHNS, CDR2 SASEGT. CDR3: CASSELTVQFF. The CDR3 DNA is TGTGCCAGCAGTGAACTTACGGTGCAGTTCTTC.

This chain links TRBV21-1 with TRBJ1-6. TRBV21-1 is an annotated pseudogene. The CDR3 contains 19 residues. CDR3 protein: CASSNAGPRMSSYNSPLHF. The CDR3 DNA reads TGTGCCAGCAGCAACGCCGGGCCCCGTATGAGCTCCTATAATTCACCCCTCCACTTT.

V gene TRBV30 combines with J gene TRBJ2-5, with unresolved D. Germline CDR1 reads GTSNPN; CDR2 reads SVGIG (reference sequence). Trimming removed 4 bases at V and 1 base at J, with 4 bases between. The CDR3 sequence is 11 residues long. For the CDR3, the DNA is TGTGCCTGGACCTTCCAAGAGACCCAGTACTTC. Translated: CAWTFQETQYF.

The DNA of the CDR3 is TGTGCCAGCAGCCCTGACGGGAGGTCCGACGAAAAACTGTTTTTT. Amino acid sequence: CASSPDGRSDEKLFF. The chain joins TRBV6-2 or TRBV6-3 to TRBJ1-4; no reliable D call. Germline CDR1 and CDR2: MNHEY and SVGEGT. V lost 6 bases to trimming and J lost 8 bases, with 19 bases between them. The CDR3 is 15 amino acids.

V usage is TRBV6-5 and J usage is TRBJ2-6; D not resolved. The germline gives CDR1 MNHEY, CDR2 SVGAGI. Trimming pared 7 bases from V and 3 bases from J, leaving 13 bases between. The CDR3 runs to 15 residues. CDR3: CASTPTALGANVLTF. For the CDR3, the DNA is TGTGCCAGCACCCCTACCGCTCTTGGGGCCAACGTCCTGACTTTC.

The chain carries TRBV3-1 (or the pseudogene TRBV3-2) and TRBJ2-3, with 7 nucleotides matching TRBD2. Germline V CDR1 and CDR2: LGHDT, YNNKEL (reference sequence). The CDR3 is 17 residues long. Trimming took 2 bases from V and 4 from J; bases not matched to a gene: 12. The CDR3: CASSQRPTSSSADTQYF. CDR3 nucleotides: TGTGCCAGCAGCCAAAGACCGACTAGCAGTAGCGCAGATACGCAGTATTTT.

The CDR3 loop reads CASIWGAGANVLTF. DNA of the CDR3: TGTGCCTCGATATGGGGGGCTGGGGCCAACGTCCTGACTTTC. This chain links TRBV2 with TRBJ2-6, with D maybe TRBD2 (6 bases). The germline gives CDR1 SNHLY, CDR2 FYNNEI. The CDR3 loop spans 14 amino acids. Trimming took off 11 bases at V and 2 bases at J, with 13 bases between the two ends.

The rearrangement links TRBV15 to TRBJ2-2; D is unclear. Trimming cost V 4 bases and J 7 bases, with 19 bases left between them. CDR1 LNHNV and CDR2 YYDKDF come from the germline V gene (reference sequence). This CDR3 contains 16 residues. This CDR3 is CATSILGPQMGGELFF. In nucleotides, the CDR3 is TGTGCCACCAGCATACTCGGACCCCAGATGGGCGGGGAGCTGTTTTTT.

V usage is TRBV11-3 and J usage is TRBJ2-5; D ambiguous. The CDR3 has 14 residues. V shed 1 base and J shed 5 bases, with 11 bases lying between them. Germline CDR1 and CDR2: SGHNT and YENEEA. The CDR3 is CASSLAPARETQYF. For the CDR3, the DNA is TGTGCCAGCAGCTTAGCCCCGGCGCGGGAGACCCAGTACTTC.